This TCR beta chain was identified during a study of T cells in Graves' hyperthyroidism and ophthalmopathy. General study findings and limits: Separation of ophthalmopathy from stable hyperthyroidism was achieved by a 13 V-J model. Median prediction lead before ophthalmopathy onset was about 6.7 months with the model.

A word on this clonotype: No antigen is known for it.

From RNA transcripts, TCR beta CDR3 regions were amplified. An initial round of RT-PCR targeting the TCR CDR3 relied on the HTBI primer set. TCRdb passed the multiplex PCR reads through MiXCR, listing each CDR3 protein once. This repertoire shows approximately 610,000 distinct CDR3 sequences, roughly 14% found once; its top ten account for about 4.5%. Germline CDR1 DFQATT, CDR2 SNEGSKA (reference sequence). Trimming cost V 5 bases and J 4 bases, with 9 bases left between them. The CDR3 has 11 amino acids. This receptor was taken from a woman in her forties with Graves' ophthalmopathy. The chain employs TRBV20-1 and TRBJ2-7; unclear D gene. Specimen: blood. The CDR3 region is CSAEQGYEQYF. The CDR3 DNA reads as TGCAGTGCTGAGCAAGGGTACGAGCAGTACTTC.